These T cell receptor beta chains were read from a single sample in a study of early T cells in non-severe SARS-CoV-2 infection. Each CDR3 protein is one row after TCRdb ran MiXCR on the 5' RACE reads. Of about 64,000 distinct CDR3 sequences listed, 20% are singletons. The starting material was whole blood, obtained at baseline. Receptors were obtained from an adult who was a healthcare worker with PCR-confirmed SARS-CoV-2 infection or an uninfected control (not recorded which). CDR3s include the opening cysteine and the closing phenylalanine or tryptophan. Each record gives: J gene, V gene, D gene, clone size, CDR3 DNA, CDR3 protein. A D gene is named only where the DNA matches it firmly. Clone size is stated in some rows and not others, as once, few, many or a class when expanded.

J gene: TRBJ2-5; V gene: TRBV7-6; D gene: NA; clone size: few; CDR3 DNA: TGTGCCAGCACTAAATCCGGAGGGAGGAGGGAGACCCAGTACTTC; CDR3 protein: CASTKSGGRRETQYF
J gene: TRBJ2-7; V gene: TRBV19; D gene: NA; clone size: NA; CDR3 DNA: TGTGCCAGTAGCCCTATACAGGGACGAGCCGAGCAGTACTTC; CDR3 protein: CASSPIQGRAEQYF
J gene: TRBJ2-5; V gene: TRBV5-1; D gene: NA; clone size: many; CDR3 DNA: TGCGCCAGCAGCTTGGATCGCGGGGGCGGAGGAGGGACCCAGTACTTC; CDR3 protein: CASSLDRGGGGGTQYF
J gene: TRBJ1-4; V gene: TRBV9; D gene: TRBD1; clone size: NA; CDR3 DNA: TGTGCCAGCAGCGGCGGGACAGTGGCAACTAATGAAAAACTGTTTTTT; CDR3 protein: CASSGGTVATNEKLFF
J gene: TRBJ1-1; V gene: TRBV29-1; D gene: TRBD1; clone size: few; CDR3 DNA: TGCAGCGTCGCTGTAAGGGGGCTGCGAACTGAAGCTTTCTTT; CDR3 protein: CSVAVRGLRTEAFF
J gene: TRBJ2-5; V gene: TRBV2; D gene: TRBD2; clone size: NA; CDR3 DNA: TGTGCCAGCAGGGGACTACGAAAAGAGACCCAGTACTTC; CDR3 protein: CASRGLRKETQYF
J gene: TRBJ1-2; V gene: TRBV7-9; D gene: NA; clone size: few; CDR3 DNA: TGTGCCAGCAGTCCAGGGGCAGACTATGGCTACACCTTC; CDR3 protein: CASSPGADYGYTF
J gene: TRBJ2-2; V gene: TRBV24-1; D gene: TRBD1; clone size: NA; CDR3 DNA: TGTGCCACCAGCCCACAGGGGGCAGGGACCGGGGAGCTGTTTTTT; CDR3 protein: CATSPQGAGTGELFF
J gene: TRBJ1-5; V gene: TRBV6-6; D gene: NA; clone size: few; CDR3 DNA: TGTGCCAGCAGTTACTCACGGAGGGTGAGCAATCAGCCCCAGCATTTT; CDR3 protein: CASSYSRRVSNQPQHF
J gene: TRBJ2-7; V gene: TRBV20-1; D gene: NA; clone size: few; CDR3 DNA: TGCAGTGCTAGCCATGGACTCGGTCGGGGAAATGGCGAGCAGTACTTC; CDR3 protein: CSASHGLGRGNGEQYF
J gene: TRBJ1-2; V gene: TRBV20-1; D gene: NA; clone size: NA; CDR3 DNA: TGCAGTGCTAGGGGGGAGTATAACTATGGCTACACCTTC; CDR3 protein: CSARGEYNYGYTF
J gene: TRBJ2-5; V gene: TRBV4-1; D gene: NA; clone size: NA; CDR3 DNA: TGCGCCAGCAGCCAAGACCCCACACTACAAGAGACCCAGTACTTC; CDR3 protein: CASSQDPTLQETQYF
J gene: TRBJ2-1; V gene: TRBV10-3; D gene: TRBD1; clone size: NA; CDR3 DNA: TGTGCCATCAGTGAGAGCGCAGGGGGTGTGAATGAGCAGTTCTTC; CDR3 protein: CAISESAGGVNEQFF
J gene: TRBJ2-1; V gene: TRBV19; D gene: TRBD2; clone size: NA; CDR3 DNA: TGTGCCAGTAGTATAGGCCTAGCGGGGGACTTGTCATCCTACAATGAGCAGTTCTTC; CDR3 protein: CASSIGLAGDLSSYNEQFF
J gene: TRBJ1-4; V gene: TRBV5-1; D gene: NA; clone size: NA; CDR3 DNA: TGCGCCAGCAGCTTGGCTTCCGGGACACAGGGAGAAAAACTGTTTTTT; CDR3 protein: CASSLASGTQGEKLFF
J gene: TRBJ2-1; V gene: TRBV29-1; D gene: TRBD1; clone size: NA; CDR3 DNA: TGCAGCGTCGCCGGGACAGGCTACAATGAGCAGTTCTTC; CDR3 protein: CSVAGTGYNEQFF
J gene: TRBJ2-1; V gene: TRBV12-3/TRBV12-4; D gene: NA; clone size: few; CDR3 DNA: TGTGCCAGCAGTTTTAAGGGGGGGGGCACCTACAATGAGCAGTTCTTC; CDR3 protein: CASSFKGGGTYNEQFF
J gene: TRBJ2-7; V gene: TRBV6-5; D gene: NA; clone size: few; CDR3 DNA: TGTGCCAGCAGTTACTCGTTCAACGGACCCTACGAGCAGTACTTC; CDR3 protein: CASSYSFNGPYEQYF
J gene: TRBJ2-7; V gene: TRBV7-9; D gene: NA; clone size: many; CDR3 DNA: TGTGCCAGCAGCGCCGAGGCAAGCTCCTACGAGCAGTACTTC; CDR3 protein: CASSAEASSYEQYF
J gene: TRBJ2-3; V gene: TRBV7-2; D gene: NA; clone size: few; CDR3 DNA: TGTGCCAGCAGCTACAGCGCGACTCCAGATACGCAGTATTTT; CDR3 protein: CASSYSATPDTQYF
J gene: TRBJ1-1; V gene: TRBV30; D gene: NA; clone size: NA; CDR3 DNA: TGTGCCTGGAATCAAGGGGGGACTGAAGCTTTCTTT; CDR3 protein: CAWNQGGTEAFF
J gene: TRBJ1-2; V gene: TRBV12-3/TRBV12-4; D gene: NA; clone size: NA; CDR3 DNA: TGTGCCAGCAGTTTAAACAGGCAAGGCTACACCTTC; CDR3 protein: CASSLNRQGYTF
J gene: TRBJ2-5; V gene: TRBV29-1; D gene: NA; clone size: NA; CDR3 DNA: TGCAGCGTTGGGTTAAGCAGGGTGGGAGAGACCCAGTACTTC; CDR3 protein: CSVGLSRVGETQYF
J gene: TRBJ2-7; V gene: TRBV25-1; D gene: NA; clone size: NA; CDR3 DNA: TGTGCCAGCAGTGGGGGGTTCTCCTACGAGCAGTACTTC; CDR3 protein: CASSGGFSYEQYF
J gene: TRBJ2-1; V gene: TRBV7-9; D gene: NA; clone size: many; CDR3 DNA: TGTGCCAGCAGCGGGGGGAGCTCCTACAATGAGCAGTTCTTC; CDR3 protein: CASSGGSSYNEQFF
J gene: TRBJ2-3; V gene: TRBV29-1; D gene: NA; clone size: NA; CDR3 DNA: TGCAGCGTTGGCACAGATACGCAGTATTTT; CDR3 protein: CSVGTDTQYF
J gene: TRBJ2-1; V gene: TRBV29-1; D gene: TRBD1; clone size: few; CDR3 DNA: TGCAGCACCGGGGACAGCAAAACCTACAATGAGCAGTTCTTC; CDR3 protein: CSTGDSKTYNEQFF
J gene: TRBJ2-3; V gene: TRBV19; D gene: NA; clone size: few; CDR3 DNA: TGTGCCAGTAGTATAATGACGTACACAGATACGCAGTATTTT; CDR3 protein: CASSIMTYTDTQYF
J gene: TRBJ1-1; V gene: TRBV30; D gene: TRBD1; clone size: few; CDR3 DNA: TGTGCCTGGACCGGACGACAGGGAACTGAAGCTTTCTTT; CDR3 protein: CAWTGRQGTEAFF
J gene: TRBJ1-1; V gene: TRBV7-9; D gene: NA; clone size: NA; CDR3 DNA: TGTGCCAGCATCACCGGGACACTGAACACTGAAGCTTTCTTT; CDR3 protein: CASITGTLNTEAFF
J gene: TRBJ1-5; V gene: TRBV19; D gene: NA; clone size: many; CDR3 DNA: TGTGCCAGTACTATAGAAGCCCGACTGTATCAGCCCCAGCATTTT; CDR3 protein: CASTIEARLYQPQHF
J gene: TRBJ1-2; V gene: TRBV5-1; D gene: TRBD1; clone size: few; CDR3 DNA: TGCGCCAGCAGCTCGGGACAGGGGGCATCGTCTACCTATGGCTACACCTTC; CDR3 protein: CASSSGQGASSTYGYTF
J gene: TRBJ1-5; V gene: TRBV6-6; D gene: TRBD1; clone size: NA; CDR3 DNA: TGTGCCAGCAGCCTAGGACAGGTGAAACAGGGGCCAAATCAGCCCCAGCATTTT; CDR3 protein: CASSLGQVKQGPNQPQHF
J gene: TRBJ2-7; V gene: TRBV4-1; D gene: TRBD1; clone size: few; CDR3 DNA: TGCGCCAGCAGCCAAGTCTCGACAGGGGGCACCTACGAGCAGTACTTC; CDR3 protein: CASSQVSTGGTYEQYF
J gene: TRBJ2-1; V gene: TRBV9; D gene: TRBD2; clone size: NA; CDR3 DNA: TGTGCCAGCTCTAGCGGGGGGGGCAATGAGCAGTTCTTC; CDR3 protein: CASSSGGGNEQFF
J gene: TRBJ1-6; V gene: TRBV9; D gene: NA; clone size: NA; CDR3 DNA: TGTGCCAGCAGGGGCAGGGGCGATTCACCCCTCCACTTT; CDR3 protein: CASRGRGDSPLHF
J gene: TRBJ1-1; V gene: TRBV3-1; D gene: NA; clone size: NA; CDR3 DNA: TGTGCCAGCAAGGGGGGTTCCGGGACTGAAGCTTTCTTT; CDR3 protein: CASKGGSGTEAFF
J gene: TRBJ1-2; V gene: TRBV27; D gene: NA; clone size: NA; CDR3 DNA: TGTGCCAGCAGACCCTTTGGGACTAACTATGGCTACACCTTC; CDR3 protein: CASRPFGTNYGYTF
J gene: TRBJ2-7; V gene: TRBV19; D gene: NA; clone size: few; CDR3 DNA: TGTGCCAGTAGTCCCGGGCCGGGATTCGCCGAGCAGTACTTC; CDR3 protein: CASSPGPGFAEQYF
J gene: TRBJ1-5; V gene: TRBV3-1; D gene: NA; clone size: few; CDR3 DNA: TGTGCCAGCAGGAGCGGAGGGAGCAATCAGCCCCAGCATTTT; CDR3 protein: CASRSGGSNQPQHF
J gene: TRBJ1-1; V gene: TRBV29-1; D gene: TRBD1; clone size: NA; CDR3 DNA: TGCAGCGTTGAGGGACAGGTGAACACTGAAGCTTTCTTT; CDR3 protein: CSVEGQVNTEAFF
J gene: TRBJ2-1; V gene: TRBV2; D gene: TRBD1; clone size: few; CDR3 DNA: TGTGCCACTCTCCAGGGGGTCAATGAGCAGTTCTTC; CDR3 protein: CATLQGVNEQFF
J gene: TRBJ2-1; V gene: TRBV19; D gene: TRBD2; clone size: few; CDR3 DNA: TGTGCCAGTAGTGCCCTAGCGGGGGAGGCTAATGAGCAGTTCTTC; CDR3 protein: CASSALAGEANEQFF
J gene: TRBJ1-5; V gene: TRBV19; D gene: TRBD1; clone size: NA; CDR3 DNA: TGTGCCAGTAGTGGCCGGACAGGTTATGACAATCAGCCCCAGCATTTT; CDR3 protein: CASSGRTGYDNQPQHF
J gene: TRBJ1-3; V gene: TRBV7-8; D gene: NA; clone size: few; CDR3 DNA: TGTGCCAGCAGCTTAGCGGCACATGGAAACACCATATATTTT; CDR3 protein: CASSLAAHGNTIYF
J gene: TRBJ1-2; V gene: TRBV3-1; D gene: TRBD1; clone size: few; CDR3 DNA: TGTGCCAGCAGCCCGGGACAGGGTAAGGGCTACACCTTC; CDR3 protein: CASSPGQGKGYTF
J gene: TRBJ2-3; V gene: TRBV10-3; D gene: TRBD1; clone size: NA; CDR3 DNA: TGTGCCACAAACAGGGGAACGAGTGATACGCAGTATTTT; CDR3 protein: CATNRGTSDTQYF
J gene: TRBJ1-4; V gene: TRBV3-1; D gene: NA; clone size: few; CDR3 DNA: TGTGCCAGCAGCCAAGAGGGCAGCGTCGGTGAAAAACTGTTTTTT; CDR3 protein: CASSQEGSVGEKLFF
J gene: TRBJ2-7; V gene: TRBV29-1; D gene: NA; clone size: NA; CDR3 DNA: TGCAGCGTAGTCAGGGGCACCTACGAGCAGTACTTC; CDR3 protein: CSVVRGTYEQYF
J gene: TRBJ2-7; V gene: TRBV7-3; D gene: TRBD2; clone size: NA; CDR3 DNA: TGTGCCAGCAGCCCGGGACTAGCTGGGGACGAGCAGTACTTC; CDR3 protein: CASSPGLAGDEQYF
J gene: TRBJ1-3; V gene: TRBV19; D gene: TRBD1; clone size: few; CDR3 DNA: TGTGCCAGTAGTATGATAGGGGGCGAAGGCTCTGGAAACACCATATATTTT; CDR3 protein: CASSMIGGEGSGNTIYF
J gene: TRBJ1-1; V gene: TRBV2; D gene: NA; clone size: NA; CDR3 DNA: TGTGCCAGCGGTAGAACAAACACTGAAGCTTTCTTT; CDR3 protein: CASGRTNTEAFF
J gene: TRBJ2-3; V gene: TRBV7-6; D gene: NA; clone size: NA; CDR3 DNA: TGTGCCAGCAGCTTCGGGGGTAGCACAGATACGCAGTATTTT; CDR3 protein: CASSFGGSTDTQYF
J gene: TRBJ1-6; V gene: TRBV7-9; D gene: TRBD1; clone size: many; CDR3 DNA: TGTGCCAGCAGCCCCTCCTACAGGGGGAATTCACCCCTCCACTTT; CDR3 protein: CASSPSYRGNSPLHF
J gene: TRBJ2-3; V gene: TRBV7-3; D gene: TRBD2; clone size: NA; CDR3 DNA: TGTGCCAGCAGCCCAAGCGGGGGCCCAGATACGCAGTATTTT; CDR3 protein: CASSPSGGPDTQYF